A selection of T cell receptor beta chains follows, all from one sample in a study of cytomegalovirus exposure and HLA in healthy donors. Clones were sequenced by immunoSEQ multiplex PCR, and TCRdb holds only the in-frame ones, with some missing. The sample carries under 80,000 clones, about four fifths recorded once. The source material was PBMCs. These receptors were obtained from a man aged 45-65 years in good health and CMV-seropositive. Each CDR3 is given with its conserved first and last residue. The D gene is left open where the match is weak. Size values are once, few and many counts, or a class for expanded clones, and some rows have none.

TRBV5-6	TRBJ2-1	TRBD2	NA	TGTGCCAGCAGCTTGGGTTACGGGGGGGCATACAATGAGCAGTTCTTC	CASSLGYGGAYNEQFF
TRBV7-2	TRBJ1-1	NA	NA	TGTGCCAGCAGCCTAGGCGGACATTCGAACACTGAAGCTTTCTTT	CASSLGGHSNTEAFF
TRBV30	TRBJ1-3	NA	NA	TGTGCCTGGAGGGAGACAGTCTCTGGAAACACCATATATTTT	CAWRETVSGNTIYF
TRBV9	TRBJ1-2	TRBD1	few	TGTGCCAGCAGCGCGGGGATGGGGACAGGGGTTGACTATGGCTACACCTTC	CASSAGMGTGVDYGYTF
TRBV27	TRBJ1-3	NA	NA	TGTGCCAGCAGTTCCGCCGGGGGTCGGGACACCATATATTTT	CASSSAGGRDTIYF
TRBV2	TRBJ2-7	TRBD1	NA	TGTGCCAGCAGCGAAGCCGCCGGGACAGGCTACGAGCAGTACTTC	CASSEAAGTGYEQYF
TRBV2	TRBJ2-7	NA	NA	TGTGCCAGCAGTGACCTTAGGGGTCTAGGGGATGAGCAGTACTTC	CASSDLRGLGDEQYF
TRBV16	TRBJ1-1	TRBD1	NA	TGTGCCAGCAGCCACGGGACAGGGAACACTGAAGCTTTCTTT	CASSHGTGNTEAFF
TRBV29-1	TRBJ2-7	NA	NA	TGCAGCGTTGAAGGGGGAGATCGGGGCGAGCAGTACTTC	CSVEGGDRGEQYF
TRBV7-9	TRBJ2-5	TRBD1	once	TGTGCCAGCAGCTTAGAATTAGTGGGACAGAGGTTTCGAGAGACCCAGTACTTC	CASSLELVGQRFRETQYF
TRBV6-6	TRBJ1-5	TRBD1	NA	TGTGCCAGCAGTTACAAACAGGGGGAAGGCAATCAGCCTCAGCATTTT	CASSYKQGEGNQPQHF
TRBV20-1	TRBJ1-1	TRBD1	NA	TGCAGTGCATCGGGACAGTCTGAAGCTTTCTTT	CSASGQSEAFF
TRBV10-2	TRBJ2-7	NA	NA	TGCGCCCGCAGTGAACGGGACTTACCCTACGAGCAGTACTTC	CARSERDLPYEQYF
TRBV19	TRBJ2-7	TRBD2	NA	TGTGCCAGTAGTATAGTTCTAGCGGGGTCCTACGAGCAGTACTTC	CASSIVLAGSYEQYF
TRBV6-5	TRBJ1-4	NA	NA	TGTGCCAGCAGTTACTCAGGCCAGGTTGAAAAACTGTTTTTT	CASSYSGQVEKLFF
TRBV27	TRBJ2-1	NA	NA	TGTGCCAGCAGTTTGTCCGGGAACTACAATGAGCAGTTCTTC	CASSLSGNYNEQFF
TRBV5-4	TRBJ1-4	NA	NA	TGTGCCAGCAGCCCCTGGGGCACCGGGGGTGAAAAACTGTTTTTT	CASSPWGTGGEKLFF
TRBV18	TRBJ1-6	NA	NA	TGTGCCAGCTCACCAGAGGGATCACCCCTCCACTTT	CASSPEGSPLHF
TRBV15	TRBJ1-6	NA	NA	TGTGCCACCAGCAGAGAGGGCTCTTCACCCCTCCACTTT	CATSREGSSPLHF
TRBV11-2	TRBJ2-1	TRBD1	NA	TGTGTCAGCAGCCAACTTCCCGGACAGGGCTCCTACAATGAGCAGTTCTTC	CVSSQLPGQGSYNEQFF
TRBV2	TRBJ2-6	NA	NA	TGTGCCAGCAGTGATGCTGTGGTACAGGTCTCTGGGGCCAACGTCCTGACTTTC	CASSDAVVQVSGANVLTF
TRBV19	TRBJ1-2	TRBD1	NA	TGTGCCAGTAGCTTCGACAGGGGAGGAGGCTACACCTTC	CASSFDRGGGYTF
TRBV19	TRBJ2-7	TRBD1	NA	TGTGCCAGTAGAGGGACAGGGGGCGCGGGGGAGCAGTACTTC	CASRGTGGAGEQYF
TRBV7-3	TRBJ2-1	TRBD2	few	TGTGCCAGCAGCGAACTAGCGGGGACCTACAATGAGCAGTTCTTC	CASSELAGTYNEQFF
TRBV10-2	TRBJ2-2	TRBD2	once	TGCGCCAGCAGTGAGTGGCTAGCGGGAGGCACCGGGGAGCTGTTTTTT	CASSEWLAGGTGELFF
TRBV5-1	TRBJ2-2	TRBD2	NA	TGCGCCAGCAGCTTGGGGCTAGCGGGCACCGGGGAGCTGTTTTTT	CASSLGLAGTGELFF
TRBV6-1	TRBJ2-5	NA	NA	TGTGCCAGCAGTGAGGCCAGGCGGGTGGAGACCCAGTACTTC	CASSEARRVETQYF
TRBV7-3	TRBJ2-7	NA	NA	TGTGCCAGCAGCTTAGCCCCGGACTACGAGCAGTACTTC	CASSLAPDYEQYF
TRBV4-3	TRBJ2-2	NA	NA	TGCGCCAGCAGCCAAGAGCGAGTCACCGGGGAGCTGTTTTTT	CASSQERVTGELFF
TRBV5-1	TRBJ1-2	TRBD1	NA	TGCGCCAGCAGCTCGCAGGGACAGGACCCGGGCTTTGGCTCCACCTTC	CASSSQGQDPGFGSTF
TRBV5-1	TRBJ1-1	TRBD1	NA	TGCGCCAGCAGCTTACAGGGGAAGAACACTGAAGCTTTCTTT	CASSLQGKNTEAFF
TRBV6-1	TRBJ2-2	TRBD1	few	TGTGCCAGCAGGACCCGGGACAGGGGCACCGGGGAGCTGTTTTTT	CASRTRDRGTGELFF
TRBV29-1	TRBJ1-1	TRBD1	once	TGCAGCGTTTGGACAGGGACGGGCACTGAAGCTTTCTTT	CSVWTGTGTEAFF
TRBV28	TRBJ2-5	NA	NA	TGTGCCAGCAGTGTTAAAGAGACCCAGTACTTC	CASSVKETQYF
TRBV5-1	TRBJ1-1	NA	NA	TGCGCCAGCCGCTCCTCAGGGGACCTGAACCCTGAAGCTTTCTTT	CASRSSGDLNPEAFF
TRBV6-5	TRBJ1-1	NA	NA	TGTGCCAGCAGTCCCCCCGGGAACACTGAAGCTTTCTTT	CASSPPGNTEAFF
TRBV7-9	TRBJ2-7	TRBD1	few	TGTGCCAGCAGCCGCCGGGACAGGGCCTACGAGCAGTACTTC	CASSRRDRAYEQYF
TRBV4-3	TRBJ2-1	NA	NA	TGCGCCAGCAGCCAAGATTTAGGACAATCGAAGAATGAGCAGTTCTTC	CASSQDLGQSKNEQFF
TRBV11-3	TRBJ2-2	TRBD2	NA	TGTGCCAGCAGCACCGGGACTAGCGGGAGGTCCGGGGAGCTGTTTTTT	CASSTGTSGRSGELFF
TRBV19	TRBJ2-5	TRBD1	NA	TGTGCCAGTAGTATCCGCGGCAGGGGGCGGGTAGCAGAGACCCAGTACTTC	CASSIRGRGRVAETQYF
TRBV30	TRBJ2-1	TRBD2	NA	TGTGCCTGGAGTGAGACTAGCGCCTACAATGAGCAGTTCTTC	CAWSETSAYNEQFF
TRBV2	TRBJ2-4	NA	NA	TGTGCCAGCAGTGAAACAACAACGGGGGAGGCGTTGGGGTACTTC	CASSETTTGEALGYF
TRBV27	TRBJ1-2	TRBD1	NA	TGTGCCAGCAGCCGGGACAGGGGGCACTATGGCTACACCTTC	CASSRDRGHYGYTF
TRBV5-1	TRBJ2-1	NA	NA	TGCGCCAGCAGCTTGGCAAATGAGCAGTTCTTC	CASSLANEQFF
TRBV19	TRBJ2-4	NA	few	TGTGCCAGTAGTATAGGGGGCCAGAGAGCCAAAAACATTCAGTACTTC	CASSIGGQRAKNIQYF
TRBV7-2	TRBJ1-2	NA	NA	TGTGCCAGCAGCTTAGTCGCCGGGGGACTACTTTCGGGTGGCTACACCTTC	CASSLVAGGLLSGGYTF
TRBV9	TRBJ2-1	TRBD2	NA	TGTGCCAGCAGCTCCCCGGGACTAGCGGTTACTAGCTCCTACAATGAGCAGTTCTTC	CASSSPGLAVTSSYNEQFF
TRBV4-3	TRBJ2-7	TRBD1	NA	TGCGCCAGCAGCCAAGATCCGGGACAGGGGGCTTACGAGCAGTACTTC	CASSQDPGQGAYEQYF
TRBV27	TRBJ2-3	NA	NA	TGTGCCAGCAGTTCGTCTCGGCGGGGAACAGATACGCAGTATTTT	CASSSSRRGTDTQYF
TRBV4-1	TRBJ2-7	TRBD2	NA	TGCGCCAGCAGCCACGCCGGGGGGGCCTCCTACGAGCAGTACTTC	CASSHAGGASYEQYF
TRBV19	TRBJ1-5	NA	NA	TGTGCCAGTAGTATGGGACCGGACAGCCAACAGCCCCAGCATTTT	CASSMGPDSQQPQHF